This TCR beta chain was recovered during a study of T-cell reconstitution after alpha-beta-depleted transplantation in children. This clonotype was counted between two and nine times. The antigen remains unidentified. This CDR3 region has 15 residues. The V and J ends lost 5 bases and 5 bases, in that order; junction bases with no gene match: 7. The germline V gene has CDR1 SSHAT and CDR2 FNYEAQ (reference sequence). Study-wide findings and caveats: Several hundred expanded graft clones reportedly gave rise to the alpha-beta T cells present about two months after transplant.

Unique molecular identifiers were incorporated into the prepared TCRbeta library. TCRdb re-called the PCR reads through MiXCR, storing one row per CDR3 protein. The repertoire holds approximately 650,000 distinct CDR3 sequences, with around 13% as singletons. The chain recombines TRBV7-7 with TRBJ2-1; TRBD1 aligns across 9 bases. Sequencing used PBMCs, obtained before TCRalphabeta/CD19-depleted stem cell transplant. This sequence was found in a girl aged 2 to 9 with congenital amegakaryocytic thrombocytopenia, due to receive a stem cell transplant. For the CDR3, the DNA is TGTGCCAGCAGCCGGGGACAGGGTGTGGACAATGAGCAGTTCTTC. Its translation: CASSRGQGVDNEQFF.